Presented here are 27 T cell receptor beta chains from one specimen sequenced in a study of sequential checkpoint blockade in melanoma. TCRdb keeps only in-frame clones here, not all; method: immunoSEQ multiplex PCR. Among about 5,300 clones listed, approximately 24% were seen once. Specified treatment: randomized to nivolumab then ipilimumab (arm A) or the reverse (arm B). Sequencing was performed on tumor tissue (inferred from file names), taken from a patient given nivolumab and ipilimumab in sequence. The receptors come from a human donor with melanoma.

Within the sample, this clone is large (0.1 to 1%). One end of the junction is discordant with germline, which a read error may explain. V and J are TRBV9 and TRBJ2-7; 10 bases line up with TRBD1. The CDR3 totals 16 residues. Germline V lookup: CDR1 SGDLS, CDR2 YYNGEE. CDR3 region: CASSVDLTGGIYGQYF. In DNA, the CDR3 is TGTGCCAGCAGCGTAGATCTGACAGGGGGCATTTACGGGCAGTACTTC. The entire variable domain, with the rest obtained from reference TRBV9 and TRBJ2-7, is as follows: DSGVTQTPKHLITATGQRVTLRCSPRSGDLSVYWYQQSLDQGLQFLIQYYNGEERAKGNILERFSAQQFPDLHSELNLSSLELGDSALYFCASSVDLTGGIYGQYFGPGTRLTVT.

CDR3 sequence (DNA): TGTGCCAGCAGCTTAGGTGCAGGGGGCGCAGATACGCAGTATTTT. Its protein is CASSLGAGGADTQYF. J is TRBJ2-3 and V is TRBV11-3; 8 bases line up with TRBD1. V was clipped by 1 base and J by 4 bases; unmatched bases: 4. CDR1 and CDR2 from the germline V gene are SGHNT and YENEEA. This CDR3 is 15 amino acids long.

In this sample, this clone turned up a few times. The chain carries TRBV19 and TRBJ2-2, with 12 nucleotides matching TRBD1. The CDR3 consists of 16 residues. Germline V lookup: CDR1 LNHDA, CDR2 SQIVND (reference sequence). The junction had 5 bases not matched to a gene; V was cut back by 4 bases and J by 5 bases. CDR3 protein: CASSTGDRGQTGELFF. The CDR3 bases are TGTGCCAGTAGTACCGGGGACAGGGGGCAGACCGGGGAGCTGTTTTTT.

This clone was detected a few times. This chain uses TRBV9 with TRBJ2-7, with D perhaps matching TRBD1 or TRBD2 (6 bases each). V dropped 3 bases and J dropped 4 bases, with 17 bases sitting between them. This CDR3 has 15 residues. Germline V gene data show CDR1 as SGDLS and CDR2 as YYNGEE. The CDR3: CASSGEGGLWYEQYF. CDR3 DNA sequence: TGTGCCAGCAGCGGCGAGGGGGGATTGTGGTACGAGCAGTACTTC.

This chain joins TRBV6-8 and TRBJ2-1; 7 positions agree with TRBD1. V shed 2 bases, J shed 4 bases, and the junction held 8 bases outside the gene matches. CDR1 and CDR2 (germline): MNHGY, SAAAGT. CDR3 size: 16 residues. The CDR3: CASSYRNRGYYNEQFF. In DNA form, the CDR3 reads TGTGCCAGCAGTTACCGCAACAGGGGTTATTACAATGAGCAGTTCTTC.

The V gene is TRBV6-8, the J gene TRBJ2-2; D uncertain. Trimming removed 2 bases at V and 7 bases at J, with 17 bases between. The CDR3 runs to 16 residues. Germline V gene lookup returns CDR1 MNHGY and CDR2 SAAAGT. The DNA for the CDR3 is TGTGCCAGCAGTTACCTTATTTCTGGGGATGGCGGGGAGCTGTTTTTT. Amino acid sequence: CASSYLISGDGGELFF.

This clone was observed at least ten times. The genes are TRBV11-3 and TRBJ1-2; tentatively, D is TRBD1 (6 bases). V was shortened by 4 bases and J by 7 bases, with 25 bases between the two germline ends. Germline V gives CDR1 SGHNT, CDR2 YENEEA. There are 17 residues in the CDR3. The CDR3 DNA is TGTGCCAGCAGCTACCACCAGGAAGGGGGGCCCTTCCGTGGCTACACCTTC. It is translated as CASSYHQEGGPFRGYTF.

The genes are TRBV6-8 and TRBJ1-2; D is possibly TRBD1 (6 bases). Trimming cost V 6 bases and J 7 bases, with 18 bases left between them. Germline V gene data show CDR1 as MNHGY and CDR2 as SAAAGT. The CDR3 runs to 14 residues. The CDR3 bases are TGTGCCAGCAGGATACCGGGGGCTGTAGGTGGCTACACCTTC. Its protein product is CASRIPGAVGGYTF.

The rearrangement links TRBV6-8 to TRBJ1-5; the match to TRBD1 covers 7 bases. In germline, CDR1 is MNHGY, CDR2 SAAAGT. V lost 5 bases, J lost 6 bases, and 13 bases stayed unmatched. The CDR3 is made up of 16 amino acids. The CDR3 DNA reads TGTGCCAGCAGTCCTCAAGGGGGCGGTGCAGGTCAGCCCCAGCATTTT. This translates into CASSPQGGGAGQPQHF.

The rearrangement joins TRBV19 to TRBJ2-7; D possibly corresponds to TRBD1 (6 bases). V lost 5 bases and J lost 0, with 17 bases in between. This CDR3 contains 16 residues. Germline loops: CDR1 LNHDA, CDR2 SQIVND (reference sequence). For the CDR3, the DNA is TGTGCCAGTAGTCGCAGAGCCGGGACAACCTCCTACGAGCAGTACTTC. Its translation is CASSRRAGTTSYEQYF.

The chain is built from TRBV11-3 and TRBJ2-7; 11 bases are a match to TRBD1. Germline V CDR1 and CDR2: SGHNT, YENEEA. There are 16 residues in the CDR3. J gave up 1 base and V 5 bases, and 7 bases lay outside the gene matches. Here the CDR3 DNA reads TGTGCCAGCAGCCCAGACCGGGACAGGGGGTCCTACGAGCAGTACTTC. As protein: CASSPDRDRGSYEQYF. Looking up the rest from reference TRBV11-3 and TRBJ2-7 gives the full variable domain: EAGVVQSPRYKIIEKKQPVAFWCNPISGHNTLYWYLQNLGQGPELLIRYENEEAVDDSQLPKDRFSAERLKGVDSTLKIQPAELGDSAVYLCASSPDRDRGSYEQYFGPGTRLTVT.

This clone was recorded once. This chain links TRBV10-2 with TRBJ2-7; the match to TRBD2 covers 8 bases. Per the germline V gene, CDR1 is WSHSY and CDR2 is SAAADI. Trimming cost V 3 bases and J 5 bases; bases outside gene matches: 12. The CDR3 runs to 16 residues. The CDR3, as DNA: TGCGCCAGCAGTGACTTTGGAGCGGGAGCGGGACACGAGCAGTACTTC. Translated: CASSDFGAGAGHEQYF.

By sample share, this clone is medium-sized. CDR3 sequence (DNA): TGTGCCAGCAGCTTACAGTGGGGGCGGAACACTGAAGCTTTCTTT. It encodes CASSLQWGRNTEAFF. The V and J genes are TRBV11-3 and TRBJ1-1, with D possibly TRBD1 on 6 matching bases. In germline, CDR1 is SGHNT, CDR2 YENEEA. Trimming removed 2 bases from V and 1 base from J, with 11 bases in between. The CDR3 totals 15 residues.

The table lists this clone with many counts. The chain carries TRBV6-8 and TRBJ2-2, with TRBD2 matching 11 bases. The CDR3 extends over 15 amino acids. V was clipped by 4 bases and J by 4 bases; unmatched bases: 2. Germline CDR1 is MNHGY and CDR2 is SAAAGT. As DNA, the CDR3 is TGTGCCAGCAGTTTAGCGGGGGGGGGCACCGGGGAGCTGTTTTTT. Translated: CASSLAGGGTGELFF.

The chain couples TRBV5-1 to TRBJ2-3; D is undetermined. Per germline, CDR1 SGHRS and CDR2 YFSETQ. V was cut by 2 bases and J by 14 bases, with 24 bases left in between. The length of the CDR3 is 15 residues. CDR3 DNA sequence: TGCGCCAGCAGCTTCTCTGGTTTTCTCCCTACGCAGTGGTATTTT. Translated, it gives CASSFSGFLPTQWYF.

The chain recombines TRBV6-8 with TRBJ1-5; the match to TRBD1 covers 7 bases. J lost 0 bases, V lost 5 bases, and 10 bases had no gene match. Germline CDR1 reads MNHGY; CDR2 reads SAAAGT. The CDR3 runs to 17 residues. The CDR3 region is CASSLRTGRYSNQPQHF. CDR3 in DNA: TGTGCCAGCAGTCTCCGGACAGGTCGTTATAGCAATCAGCCCCAGCATTTT.

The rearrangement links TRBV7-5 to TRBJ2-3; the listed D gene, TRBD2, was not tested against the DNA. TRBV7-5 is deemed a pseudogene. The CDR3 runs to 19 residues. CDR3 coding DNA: TGTGCCAGCAGCGCACAAGCGATGACTAGCGGGAGAGGTGCAGATACGCAGTATTTT. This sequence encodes CASSAQAMTSGRGADTQYF.

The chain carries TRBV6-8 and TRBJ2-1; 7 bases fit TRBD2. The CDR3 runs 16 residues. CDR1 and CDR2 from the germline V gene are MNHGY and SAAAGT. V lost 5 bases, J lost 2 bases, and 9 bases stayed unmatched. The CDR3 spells CASSAQASGPYNEQFF. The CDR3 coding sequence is TGTGCCAGCAGTGCCCAAGCTAGCGGCCCCTACAATGAGCAGTTCTTC.

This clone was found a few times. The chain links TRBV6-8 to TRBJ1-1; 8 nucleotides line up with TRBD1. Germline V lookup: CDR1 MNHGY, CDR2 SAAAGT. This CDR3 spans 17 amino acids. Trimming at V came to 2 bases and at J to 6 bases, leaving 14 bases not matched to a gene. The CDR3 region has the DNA TGTGCCAGCAGTTACCCGCCCGAAGGGACAGGTTACCCTGAAGCTTTCTTT. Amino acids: CASSYPPEGTGYPEAFF.

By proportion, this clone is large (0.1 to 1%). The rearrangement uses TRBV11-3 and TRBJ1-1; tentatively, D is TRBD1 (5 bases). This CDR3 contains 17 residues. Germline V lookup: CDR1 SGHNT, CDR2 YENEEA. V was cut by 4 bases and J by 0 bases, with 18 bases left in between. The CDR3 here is CASSSRQLDGLNTEAFF. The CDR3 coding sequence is TGTGCCAGCAGCTCCCGACAGCTAGACGGATTGAACACTGAAGCTTTCTTT.

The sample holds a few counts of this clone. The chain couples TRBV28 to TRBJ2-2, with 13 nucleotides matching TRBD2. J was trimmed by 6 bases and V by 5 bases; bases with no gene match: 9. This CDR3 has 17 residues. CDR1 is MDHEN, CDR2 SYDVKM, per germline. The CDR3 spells CASSTLAGGPKAGELFF. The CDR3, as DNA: TGTGCCAGCAGTACACTAGCGGGAGGGCCTAAGGCCGGGGAGCTGTTTTTT.

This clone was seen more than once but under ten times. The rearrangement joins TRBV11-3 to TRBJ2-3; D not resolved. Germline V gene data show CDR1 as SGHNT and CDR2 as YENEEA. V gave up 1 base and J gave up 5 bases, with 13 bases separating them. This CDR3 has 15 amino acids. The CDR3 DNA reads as TGTGCCAGCAGCTTAGGTTTAGGCTATCGAGATACGCAGTATTTT. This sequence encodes CASSLGLGYRDTQYF.

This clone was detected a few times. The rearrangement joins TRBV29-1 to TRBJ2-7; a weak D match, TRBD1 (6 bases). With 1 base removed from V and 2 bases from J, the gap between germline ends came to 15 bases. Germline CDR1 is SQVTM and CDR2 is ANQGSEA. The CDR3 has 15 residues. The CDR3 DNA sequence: TGCAGCGTTGAAGGAGGCGGCAGGGGAGCCTACGAGCAGTACTTC. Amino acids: CSVEGGGRGAYEQYF.

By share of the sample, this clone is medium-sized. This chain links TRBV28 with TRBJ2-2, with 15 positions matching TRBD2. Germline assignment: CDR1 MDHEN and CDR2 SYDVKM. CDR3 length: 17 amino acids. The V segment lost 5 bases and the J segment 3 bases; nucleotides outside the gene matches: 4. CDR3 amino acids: CASSPGLAGGYTGELFF. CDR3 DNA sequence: TGTGCCAGCAGTCCGGGACTAGCGGGAGGATACACCGGGGAGCTGTTTTTT.

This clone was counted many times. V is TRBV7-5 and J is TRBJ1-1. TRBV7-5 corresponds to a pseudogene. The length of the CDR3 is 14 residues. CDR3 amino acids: CASSEDSLSTEAFF. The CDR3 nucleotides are TGTGCCAGCAGCGAGGATAGCCTTAGCACTGAAGCTTTCTTT.

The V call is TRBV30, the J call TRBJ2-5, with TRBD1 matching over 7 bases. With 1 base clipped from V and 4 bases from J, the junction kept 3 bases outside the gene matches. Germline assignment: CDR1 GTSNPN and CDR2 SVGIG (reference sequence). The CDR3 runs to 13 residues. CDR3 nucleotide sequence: TGTGCCTGGAGTGGTAGGGGGCCAGAGACCCAGTACTTC. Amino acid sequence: CAWSGRGPETQYF.

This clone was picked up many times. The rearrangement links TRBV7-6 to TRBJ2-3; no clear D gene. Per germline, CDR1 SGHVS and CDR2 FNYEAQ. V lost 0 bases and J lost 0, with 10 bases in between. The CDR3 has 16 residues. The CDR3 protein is CASSLAVSQSTDTQYF. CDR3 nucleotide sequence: TGTGCCAGCAGCTTAGCGGTCAGCCAGAGCACAGATACGCAGTATTTT.